These 8 T cell receptor beta chains originate from one sample sequenced in a study of human thymus T cells. Resections obtained during corrective heart surgery supplied the thymus tissue. The repertoire was sequenced with immunoSEQ multiplex PCR; TCRdb's copy has only in-frame clones and lacks some. The table shows some 130,000 clones, with about 93% occurring only once. Source material: thymus tissue. Receptor source: a boy less than two years old with a congenital heart defect but otherwise immunologically healthy.

The chain recombines TRBV18 with TRBJ2-7; D is ambiguous. The germline V gene has CDR1 KGHSH and CDR2 LQKENI. Between the trimmed V and J ends, which lost 1 base and 5 bases, there was a span of 15 bases. The CDR3 is 15 amino acids. CDR3 residues: CASSPLTWHPDEQYF. The CDR3 DNA is TGTGCCAGCTCACCACTCACCTGGCATCCGGACGAGCAGTACTTC.

The chain carries TRBV5-6 and TRBJ2-2; D may be TRBD1 or TRBD2 (5 bases each). Germline V gives CDR1 SGHDT, CDR2 YYEEEE. There are 15 residues in the CDR3. V lost 7 bases and J 6 bases, leaving 19 bases between the germline ends. The CDR3 loop reads CASSLAGRRAGELFF. CDR3 in DNA: TGTGCCAGCTCACTGGCAGGGAGAAGGGCCGGGGAGCTGTTTTTT.

The rearrangement joins TRBV5-3 to TRBJ1-2, with D perhaps matching TRBD1 (5 bases). TRBV5-3 is flagged as an ORF with uncertain function. The CDR3 spans 14 residues. V was shortened by 2 bases and J by 8 bases, with 16 bases between the two germline ends. The CDR3 nucleotides read TGTGCCAGAAGCTTTCGGGACGGCCCCCGGGGCTACACCTTC. It encodes CARSFRDGPRGYTF.

The chain carries TRBV7-9 and TRBJ2-7; D may correspond to TRBD1 or TRBD2 (5 bases each). This CDR3 has 15 amino acids. Germline V lookup: CDR1 SEHNR, CDR2 FQNEAQ (reference sequence). Trimming removed 1 base at V and 0 bases at J, with 10 bases between. In nucleotides, the CDR3 is TGTGCCAGCAGCTTAGGGGACGGAAGCTCCTACGAGCAGTACTTC. This sequence encodes CASSLGDGSSYEQYF.

Note on this clone: Other DNA sequences in this specimen translate into the identical CDR3. This chain uses TRBV5-1 with TRBJ1-1; D possibly corresponds to TRBD1 (5 bases). This CDR3 region has 12 residues. Germline V gene lookup returns CDR1 SGHRS and CDR2 YFSETQ. With 4 bases removed from V and 2 bases from J, the gap between germline ends came to 6 bases. This CDR3 reads CASSRGNTEAFF. CDR3 DNA sequence: TGCGCCAGCAGCAGGGGTAACACTGAAGCTTTCTTT.

The V and J genes are TRBV4-1 and TRBJ2-4; tentatively, D is TRBD1 or TRBD2 (6 bases each). The CDR3 extends over 16 amino acids. The V gene's germline CDR1 is MGHRA and CDR2 YSYEKL. Trimming cost V 1 base and J 6 bases, with 16 bases left between them. CDR3 nucleotide sequence: TGCGCCAGCAGCCAAGCATCGGAGGGGGGAAGAAACATTCAGTACTTC. Translation: CASSQASEGGRNIQYF.

V usage is TRBV10-3 and J usage is TRBJ1-3, with D tentatively TRBD1 (5 bases). This CDR3 region has 14 residues. Trimming left V 6 bases short and J 0 bases short, with 9 bases between. In germline, CDR1 is ENHRY, CDR2 SYGVKD. The CDR3 region has the DNA TGTGCCATCAGGTCGGGGGACTCTGGAAACACCATATATTTT. This codes for CAIRSGDSGNTIYF.

The sample holds one count of this clone. This chain connects TRBV29-1 to TRBJ2-5; D ambiguous. V was clipped by 1 base and J by 1 base, with 10 bases between them. Per the germline V gene, CDR1 is SQVTM and CDR2 is ANQGSEA. This CDR3 region has 14 residues. In DNA, the CDR3 is TGCAGCGTTGAAGTGGGCAGTGGCCAAGAGACCCAGTACTTC. Protein: CSVEVGSGQETQYF.